Below, one T cell receptor (beta chain) is given with its context. J was trimmed by 2 bases and V by 6 bases; bases with no gene match: 0. The CDR3 is 13 amino acids. In germline, CDR1 is SQVTM, CDR2 ANQGSEA. The data were taken from a study of blood T cell repertoires in COVID-19. How the authors handled the data: Estimated nucleated cell counts came from reference gene primer amplification. Assay used: immunoSEQ multiplex PCR; TCRdb lists only in-frame clones, some missing. Clone size and the V and J calls come from that table; the DNA yielded D and trimming. There are 200,000 to 250,000 clones in the sample; approximately 80% occur only once, and more than 3% lies in the top ten.

Sequenced sample: PBMCs or T cells enriched from blood (not recorded which). The sequence was collected from a woman aged 55-70 years who had recovered from COVID-19. J is TRBJ2-7 and V is TRBV29-1; 14 bases match TRBD2. In nucleotides, the CDR3 is TGCAGCGTGGGACTAGCGGGAGCCTACGAGCAGTACTTC. Amino acid sequence: CSVGLAGAYEQYF.